This record looks at one TCR beta chain sequence and its context. Its specificity is unknown. The source of the sample is a study of OX40 agonist ivuxolimab in advanced cancers. Study conclusions and caveats: Researchers did not determine the expanded peripheral T cells' antigen specificity.

The table came from immunoSEQ multiplex PCR; TCRdb's copy has only in-frame clones and leaves some out. The data show about 94,000 clones, about nine tenths seen once. The germline CDR1 and CDR2 sequences are SGHAT and FQNNGV. The CDR3 loop spans 16 amino acids. Deletions cut 0 bases from V and 0 bases from J, with 11 bases between. The material sequenced was CD4+ or CD8+ T cells sorted from blood, taken in a trial of the OX40 agonist ivuxolimab. The receptor was derived from an adult with an advanced solid tumor such as melanoma, head and neck, liver or kidney cancer. The V gene is TRBV11-2, the J gene TRBJ1-2; D is ambiguous. The DNA of the CDR3 is TGTGCCAGCAGCTTAGATATGCGGACGGCTAACTATGGCTACACCTTC. Translated: CASSLDMRTANYGYTF.